The 30 T cell receptor beta chains listed next were all sequenced from one sample in a study of regulatory T cells in long-lasting Graves disease. The time point is: newly diagnosed GD, antithyroid drugs for less than 3 months. Researchers made the TCR library from RNA that was extracted from PBMCs. Construction of TCR beta libraries relied on iRepertoire HTBI primers and on Arm-PCR targeting CDR3 regions. TCRdb itself ran the multiplex PCR reads through MiXCR, one entry per CDR3 protein. The sample lists fewer than 550,000 distinct CDR3 sequences; more than 15% were seen once. These data were also filed under a second study, of T cells in Graves' hyperthyroidism and ophthalmopathy.

The specimen comprised peripheral blood mononuclear cells (PBMCs), sampled at new diagnosis, from a patient treated with antithyroid drugs. The origin of the receptors is a woman aged 35-65 years with Graves disease.

A few counts support this clonotype. The chain has TRBV9 and TRBJ2-1; 7 bases fit TRBD2. The CDR3 totals 14 residues. V lost 4 bases and J lost 7; bases outside the gene matches: 8. Germline V lookup: CDR1 SGDLS, CDR2 YYNGEE. The CDR3 protein is CASSTGGGVNEQFF. In DNA form, the CDR3 reads TGTGCCAGCAGCACTGGGGGGGGGGTGAATGAGCAGTTCTTC.

This chain links TRBV18 with TRBJ2-7; TRBD1 agrees at 9 bases. Trimming at V came to 3 bases and at J to 7 bases, leaving 7 bases not matched to a gene. This CDR3 comprises 14 residues. Germline V lookup: CDR1 KGHSH, CDR2 LQKENI. CDR3 protein: CASSPPGQGGEQYF. CDR3 in DNA: TGTGCCAGCTCACCCCCGGGACAGGGTGGTGAGCAGTACTTC. Filled out from reference TRBV18 and TRBJ2-7, the complete variable domain reads NAGVMQNPRHLVRRRGQEARLRCSPMKGHSHVYWYRQLPEEGLKFMVYLQKENIIDESGMPKERFSAEFPKEGPSILRIQQVVRGDSAAYFCASSPPGQGGEQYFGPGTRLTVT.

Many counts were recorded for this clonotype. The CDR3 region has the DNA TGTGCCAGCAGCCGCTACTCAGGGATGAACACTGAAGCTTTCTTT. It codes for CASSRYSGMNTEAFF. The chain combines TRBV3-1 with TRBJ1-1; D is perhaps TRBD1 (5 bases). Per germline, CDR1 LGHDT and CDR2 YNNKEL (reference sequence). V was cut by 4 bases and J by 0 bases, with 12 bases left in between. The CDR3 sequence is 15 residues long.

This clonotype was counted at least ten times. The chain is built from TRBV7-3 and TRBJ2-2; 15 bases are a match to TRBD2. Losses at the gene ends were 3 bases for V and 9 bases for J; bases not matched to a gene: 5. Germline CDR1 and CDR2: SGHTA and FQGTGA. This CDR3 spans 16 amino acids. DNA for the CDR3: TGTGCCAGCAGCTTCGGACTAGCGGGGGGGAATCGGGAGCTGTTTTTT. It translates to CASSFGLAGGNRELFF.

This chain links TRBV12-3 or TRBV12-4 with TRBJ1-1, with D unclear. This CDR3 contains 12 residues. Trimming pared 4 bases from V and 12 bases from J, leaving 15 bases between. The CDR3 coding sequence is TGTGCCAGCAGTTCCCCCGGTTGGGTTTCTTTCTTT. Its protein is CASSSPGWVSFF.

This rearrangement joins TRBV7-2 to TRBJ1-5; D is possibly TRBD1 (6 bases). The CDR3 length is 14 residues. Germline V lookup: CDR1 SGHTA, CDR2 FQGNSA. Trimming pared 8 bases from V and 3 bases from J, leaving 14 bases between. This chain's CDR3 is CASRPGQYNQPQHF. The CDR3 DNA follows: TGTGCCAGCCGCCCTGGACAGTACAATCAGCCCCAGCATTTT. The full variable domain, in which reference TRBV7-2 and TRBJ1-5 provide the parts outside the CDR3, is GAGVSQSPSNKVTEKGKDVELRCDPISGHTALYWYRQSLGQGLEFLIYFQGNSAPDKSGLPSDRFSAERTGGSVSTLTIQRTQQEDSAVYLCASRPGQYNQPQHFGDGTRLSIL.

Many counts were recorded for this clonotype. The rearrangement uses TRBV19 and TRBJ1-2, with TRBD1 as a possible D gene (5 bases). Trimming took 2 bases from V and 6 from J, leaving 10 bases between them. This CDR3 region has 13 residues. Germline V gives CDR1 LNHDA, CDR2 SQIVND (reference sequence). The CDR3 here is CASSIQGQDGYTF. The DNA of the CDR3 is TGTGCCAGTAGTATACAGGGTCAGGATGGCTACACCTTC. The full variable domain, rest sourced from reference TRBV19 and TRBJ1-2, is DGGITQSPKYLFRKEGQNVTLSCEQNLNHDAMYWYRQDPGQGLRLIYYSQIVNDFQKGDIAEGYSVSREKKESFPLTVTSAQKNPTAFYLCASSIQGQDGYTFGSGTRLTVV.

The sample holds many counts of this clonotype. CDR3 DNA: TGTGCCAGCAGCTTAGACGGGGGCGGGGGCACTGAAGCTTTCTTT. It yields the protein CASSLDGGGGTEAFF. The chain couples TRBV11-2 to TRBJ1-1; possibly TRBD1 for D (6 bases). The CDR3 loop spans 15 amino acids. Trimming pared 0 bases from V and 4 bases from J, leaving 12 bases between. Germline V gene sequence: CDR1 SGHAT, CDR2 FQNNGV. Full variable domain (rest looked up from reference TRBV11-2 and TRBJ1-1): EAGVAQSPRYKIIEKRQSVAFWCNPISGHATLYWYQQILGQGPKLLIQFQNNGVVDDSQLPKDRFSAERLKGVDSTLKIQPAKLEDSAVYLCASSLDGGGGTEAFFGQGTRLTVV.

This clonotype occurred many times. V gene TRBV2 combines with J gene TRBJ1-3, with a weak D call TRBD1 (5 bases). Germline V gene sequence: CDR1 SNHLY, CDR2 FYNNEI. V was cut by 4 bases and J by 4 bases, with 8 bases left in between. The length of the CDR3 is 13 residues. In nucleotides, the CDR3 is TGTGCCAGCAGTGTCGGGGCCGGAAACACCATATATTTT. Protein product: CASSVGAGNTIYF.

This clonotype was seen ten or more times. The chain couples TRBV28 to TRBJ2-5; D gene unclear. Trimming took off 10 bases at V and 5 bases at J, with 8 bases between the two ends. Germline V gene data show CDR1 as MDHEN and CDR2 as SYDVKM. CDR3 length: 10 residues. Here the CDR3 reads CATLGETQYF. The CDR3 nucleotides read TGTGCCACCCTGGGGGAGACCCAGTACTTC. The full variable domain, rest sourced from reference TRBV28 and TRBJ2-5, is DVKVTQSSRYLVKRTGEKVFLECVQDMDHENMFWYRQDPGLGLRLIYFSYDVKMKEKGDIPEGYSVSREKKERFSLILESASTNQTSMYLCATLGETQYFGPGTRLLVL.

CDR3 DNA sequence: TGTGCTAGTGGTTTGGGCGGGGGGTTGAACACTGAAGCTTTCTTT. Encoded protein: CASGLGGGLNTEAFF. The chain couples TRBV12-5 to TRBJ1-1; perhaps TRBD1 as D (5 bases). V lost 1 base, J lost 0 bases, and 9 bases lay in between. The CDR3 runs 15 residues. CDR1 is LGHNT, CDR2 FRNRAP, per germline.

This clonotype was counted many times. The V call is TRBV2, the J call TRBJ2-5, with 7 bases fitting TRBD2. The CDR3 runs 15 residues. V was clipped by 5 bases and J by 1 base; unmatched bases: 7. Looked up from germline, CDR1 is SNHLY and CDR2 is FYNNEI. CDR3 nucleotides: TGTGCCAGCAGTCGGGAACTAGCGATCCAAGAGACCCAGTACTTC. It codes for CASSRELAIQETQYF.

The chain has TRBV12-5 and TRBJ2-2; D uncertain. With 0 bases removed from V and 1 base from J, the gap between germline ends came to 6 bases. CDR1 LGHNT and CDR2 FRNRAP come from the germline V gene. This CDR3 region has 15 residues. The CDR3 DNA reads TGTGCTAGTGGTTTGGTACTGGGGAACACCGGGGAGCTGTTTTTT. Amino acids: CASGLVLGNTGELFF.

This clonotype was counted many times. V usage is TRBV3-1 and J usage is TRBJ2-3, with TRBD2 identical over 10 bases. CDR3 length: 16 residues. With 0 bases clipped from V and 7 bases from J, the junction kept 7 bases outside the gene matches. CDR1 LGHDT and CDR2 YNNKEL come from the germline V gene (reference sequence). DNA for the CDR3: TGTGCCAGCAGCCAAGATTTAAGCGGGGGGGCTCATACGCAGTATTTT. Protein product: CASSQDLSGGAHTQYF.

The chain joins TRBV18 to TRBJ1-2; 7 nucleotides line up with TRBD1. V lost 8 bases, J lost 2 bases, and 5 bases stayed unmatched. Germline V gene lookup returns CDR1 KGHSH and CDR2 LQKENI. The CDR3 is 13 residues long. In DNA form, the CDR3 reads TGTGCCAGCGCAAAGACAGGGAACTATGGCTACACCTTC. The encoded protein is CASAKTGNYGYTF.

This clonotype has a handful of counts. For the CDR3, the DNA is TGTGCCAGCAGCCAAGATTCCCGGACAGGGGGTACAGATACGCAGTATTTT. As protein: CASSQDSRTGGTDTQYF. The chain links TRBV3-1 to TRBJ2-3; TRBD1 matches at 10 bases. J lost 3 bases, V lost 0 bases, and 6 bases had no gene match. The V gene's germline CDR1 is LGHDT and CDR2 YNNKEL (reference sequence). CDR3 length: 17 amino acids.

Of note for this clonotype: A read error is the likely source, as a far larger clone sits one nucleotide away. The rearrangement uses TRBV11-2 and TRBJ2-3; perhaps TRBD1 as D (6 bases). The germline gives CDR1 SGHAT, CDR2 FQNNGV. The CDR3 spans 14 residues. This chain's CDR3 is CASSLSRGWTETFF. The CDR3 nucleotides read TGTGCCAGCAGCCTATCCAGGGGTTGGACTGAAACTTTCTTT.

This clonotype was detected many times. The rearrangement joins TRBV6-1 to TRBJ1-2; D gene unclear. Germline CDR1 reads MNHNS; CDR2 reads SASEGT. V lost 6 bases and J 1 base, leaving 9 bases between the germline ends. This CDR3 is 13 amino acids long. CDR3 sequence (DNA): TGTGCCAGCAGGCCGACCGATAACTATGGCTACACCTTC. Translated, it gives CASRPTDNYGYTF.

CDR3 sequence reads: CASSAEGAYSNQPQHF. In DNA form, the CDR3 reads TGTGCCAGCAGTGCAGAGGGGGCTTATAGCAATCAGCCCCAGCATTTT. The chain links TRBV6-1 to TRBJ1-5; 7 bases agree with TRBD1. Germline V gene sequence: CDR1 MNHNS, CDR2 SASEGT. This CDR3 is built from 16 residues. The trim removed 4 bases at V and 0 bases at J, leaving 6 bases unmatched.

A note on this clonotype: This may be a read error: a much more frequent sequence differs by one nucleotide. J is TRBJ2-7 and V is TRBV11-3; D uncertain. The CDR3 loop spans 9 amino acids. Trimming shortened V by 8 bases and J by 8 bases, and 7 bases separated the two germline ends. Germline lookup yields CDR1 SGHNT and CDR2 YENEEA. The CDR3, as DNA: TGTGCCAGCGAGCCCAAGCAGTACTTC. This gives the protein CASEPKQYF.

This clonotype has only a few counts. This chain uses TRBV20-1 with TRBJ1-1; D perhaps matches TRBD1 (5 bases). Trimming took 3 bases from V and 4 from J, leaving 12 bases between them. From germline, CDR1 is DFQATT and CDR2 SNEGSKA (reference sequence). The CDR3 runs to 13 residues. CDR3 nucleotides: TGCAGTGCTAGGGTCGCGGGGGGCACTGAAGCTTTCTTT. As protein: CSARVAGGTEAFF.

This clonotype was detected many times. The V call is TRBV12-3 or TRBV12-4, the J call TRBJ2-5, with D perhaps matching TRBD2 (6 bases). The CDR3 has 15 amino acids. Trimming removed 5 bases at V and 5 bases at J, with 18 bases between. Written as DNA, the CDR3 is TGTGCCAGCAGTGGGGAGGAGAGCGCCGGGGAGACCCAGTACTTC. Encoded protein: CASSGEESAGETQYF.

In its sample, this clonotype was seen many times. The J gene is TRBJ2-7, the V gene TRBV5-1, with D possibly TRBD2 on 6 matching bases. This CDR3 region has 13 residues. V lost 6 bases and J lost 1, with 11 bases in between. CDR1 SGHRS and CDR2 YFSETQ come from the germline V gene. Here the CDR3 reads CASTPAGSYEQYF. The CDR3, as DNA: TGCGCCAGCACTCCCGCGGGGTCCTACGAGCAGTACTTC.

The chain employs TRBV6-1 and TRBJ1-5; D is unclear. The germline CDR1 and CDR2 sequences are MNHNS and SASEGT. The CDR3 is made up of 16 amino acids. V was cut by 5 bases and J by 2 bases, with 16 bases left in between. The CDR3 loop is CASSHRLDPGNQPQHF. The CDR3 coding sequence is TGTGCCAGCAGTCACAGATTGGATCCTGGCAATCAGCCCCAGCATTTT.

The chain joins TRBV19 to TRBJ1-5; D gene uncertain. V was shortened by 7 bases and J by 10 bases, with 14 bases between the two germline ends. CDR3 length equals 12 residues. Per the germline V gene, CDR1 is LNHDA and CDR2 is SQIVND (reference sequence). The CDR3 sequence: CASNWATGPQHF. The CDR3, as DNA: TGTGCCAGTAATTGGGCTACGGGACCCCAGCATTTT.

This clonotype was counted a few times. This sequence joins TRBV3-1 and TRBJ1-2, with D tentatively TRBD1 (5 bases). V was cut by 10 bases and J by 2 bases, with 14 bases left in between. CDR3 length: 13 amino acids. The germline gives CDR1 LGHDT, CDR2 YNNKEL (reference sequence). CDR3 bases: TGTGCCACGCGGGGGACGGCAAACTATGGCTACACCTTC. Encoded protein: CATRGTANYGYTF.

This clonotype has a count of ten or more. This chain uses TRBV7-6 with TRBJ2-1; 7 bases map to TRBD2. Unmatched junction bases numbered 5, after V lost 0 bases and J lost 3 bases. In germline, CDR1 is SGHVS, CDR2 FNYEAQ. The CDR3 has 16 residues. The CDR3 sequence is CASSLATGGRYNEQFF. In DNA form, the CDR3 reads TGTGCCAGCAGCTTAGCGACGGGGGGTCGCTACAATGAGCAGTTCTTC.

V gene TRBV19 combines with J gene TRBJ2-6, with D possibly matching TRBD1 (5 bases). The germline V and J ends were trimmed by 10 bases and 4 bases, with 14 bases remaining between them. CDR1 LNHDA and CDR2 SQIVND come from the germline V gene (reference sequence). The CDR3 is 14 residues long. The CDR3 is CATSQGTGANVLTF. DNA for the CDR3: TGTGCCACGTCGCAGGGAACCGGGGCCAACGTCCTGACTTTC.

A remark on this clonotype: A much bigger clone sits one base away, suggesting this may be a read error. The V and J genes are TRBV5-1 and TRBJ2-2; D might be TRBD2 (5 bases). Trimming stripped 0 bases from V and 7 bases from J, with 13 bases between. Looked up from germline, CDR1 is SGHRS and CDR2 is YFSETQ. The CDR3 is 15 amino acids. For the CDR3, the DNA is TGCGCCAGCAGCTTGGCCCTAGCAGGTTGCGGGGAGCTGTTTTTT. Translating gives CASSLALAGCGELFF.

There are a few counts of this clonotype. The chain is built from TRBV2 and TRBJ2-1, with a possible D match to TRBD2 (5 bases). This CDR3 comprises 14 residues. The V and J ends lost 10 bases and 0 bases respectively, with 13 bases between them. CDR1 and CDR2 (germline): SNHLY, FYNNEI. The CDR3 sequence is CATARESSYNEQFF. The CDR3 region has the DNA TGTGCCACTGCGAGGGAGAGCTCCTACAATGAGCAGTTCTTC.